These 19 T cell receptor beta chains originate from one sample sequenced in a study of blood T cell repertoires in COVID-19. The table came from immunoSEQ multiplex PCR; TCRdb's copy has only in-frame clones and leaves some out. The repertoire includes 95,000 to 130,000 clones, about 80% of them detected once, and less than 9% sits in the top ten. The material sequenced was peripheral blood. The origin of the receptors is a man aged 65-85 years with active or convalescent COVID-19.

The rearrangement joins TRBV5-6 to TRBJ1-5, with a weak D call TRBD1 (5 bases). Looked up from germline, CDR1 is SGHDT and CDR2 is YYEEEE. The CDR3 totals 15 residues. V was clipped by 2 bases and J by 3 bases, with 12 bases between them. The CDR3 region is CASSFFRDHNQPQHF. CDR3 DNA: TGTGCCAGCAGCTTCTTCAGGGATCACAATCAGCCCCAGCATTTT.

CDR3 nucleotides: TGTGCCAGCAGCTTAACAGCCTCTAGCGGAGGAAGCACAGATACGCAGTATTTT. Protein sequence: CASSLTASSGGSTDTQYF. V and J are TRBV7-2 and TRBJ2-3, with 7 bases lining up with TRBD2. The CDR3 is made up of 18 amino acids. The germline gives CDR1 SGHTA, CDR2 FQGNSA. J lost 0 bases, V lost 2 bases, and 11 bases had no gene match.

The genes are TRBV28 and TRBJ1-5; 11 bases map to TRBD1. This CDR3 has 16 residues. The germline V gene has CDR1 MDHEN and CDR2 SYDVKM. Losses at the gene ends were 6 bases for V and 6 bases for J; bases not matched to a gene: 10. DNA of the CDR3: TGTGCCAGCAGCCGAAGAGGACAGGGGGCAACTCAGCCCCAGCATTTT. As protein: CASSRRGQGATQPQHF.

The CDR3 region is CASSLLDRGNEQFF. Written as DNA, the CDR3 is TGTGCCAGCAGCTTACTTGACAGGGGGAATGAGCAGTTCTTC. This chain uses TRBV7-2 with TRBJ2-1; TRBD1 agrees at 9 bases. This CDR3 is built from 14 residues. Trimming took 2 bases from V and 7 from J; bases not matched to a gene: 3. Germline V gives CDR1 SGHTA, CDR2 FQGNSA.

V is TRBV19 and J is TRBJ1-5; TRBD1 is a possible D gene (5 bases). V dropped 5 bases and J dropped 2 bases, with 13 bases sitting between them. The CDR3 has 15 residues. The germline CDR1 and CDR2 sequences are LNHDA and SQIVND (reference sequence). The chain's CDR3 is CASSAGPVGNQPQHF. CDR3 in DNA: TGTGCCAGTAGTGCGGGGCCAGTGGGCAATCAGCCCCAGCATTTT.

The chain combines TRBV10-1 with TRBJ2-1; 11 nucleotides align to TRBD2. CDR1 is WNHNN, CDR2 SYGVQD, per germline (reference sequence). This CDR3 spans 15 amino acids. With 9 bases clipped from V and 4 bases from J, the junction kept 8 bases outside the gene matches. The CDR3 DNA follows: TGCGCCAGAGGCGGAGGGACTAGCGGATACAATGAGCAGTTCTTC. This gives the protein CARGGGTSGYNEQFF.

This clone has just one count. The chain employs TRBV5-1 and TRBJ2-5; perhaps TRBD1 as D (5 bases). Germline-derived CDR1 and CDR2 are SGHRS and YFSETQ. This CDR3 region has 17 residues. Trimming took off 1 base at V and 5 bases at J, with 21 bases between the two ends. DNA of the CDR3: TGCGCCAGCAGCTTGCTAGTAGGGGCCAACCCGAGCGAGACCCAGTACTTC. Translated, it gives CASSLLVGANPSETQYF.

Concerning this clone itself: Distinct nucleotide sequences in the sample also encode this CDR3. The chain couples TRBV12-3 or TRBV12-4 to TRBJ2-7, with a possible D match to TRBD2 (6 bases). Trimming took off 0 bases at V and 5 bases at J, with 8 bases between the two ends. This CDR3 has 13 amino acids. The CDR3 region has the DNA TGTGCCAGCAGTTTAGCCGGGGGACACGAGCAGTACTTC. It yields the protein CASSLAGGHEQYF.

The chain combines TRBV9 with TRBJ1-3; the D is unclear. The CDR3 is 16 amino acids. Germline V gene sequence: CDR1 SGDLS, CDR2 YYNGEE. Trimming removed 0 bases at V and 0 bases at J, with 10 bases between. This CDR3 reads CASSVGHSGSGNTIYF. In DNA, the CDR3 is TGTGCCAGCAGCGTAGGACATAGTGGCTCTGGAAACACCATATATTTT.

The chain couples TRBV15 to TRBJ2-1, with 9 bases aligning to TRBD1. The V and J ends lost 0 bases and 8 bases, in that order; junction bases with no gene match: 5. CDR1 is LNHNV, CDR2 YYDKDF, per germline (reference sequence). The CDR3 loop spans 15 amino acids. For the CDR3, the DNA is TGTGCCACCAGCAGAGATGACCGGACAGGGGATGAGCAGTTCTTC. As protein: CATSRDDRTGDEQFF.

The genes are TRBV5-1 and TRBJ2-4, with 11 bases identical to TRBD1. Trimming cost V 4 bases and J 7 bases; bases outside gene matches: 7. The CDR3 contains 15 residues. In germline, CDR1 is SGHRS, CDR2 YFSETQ. CDR3 sequence reads: CASSLKGTGGNIQYF. The CDR3 nucleotides are TGCGCCAGCAGCCTTAAAGGGACAGGGGGTAACATTCAGTACTTC. The full variable domain, its missing parts supplied by reference TRBV5-1 and TRBJ2-4, is KAGVTQTPRYLIKTRGQQVTLSCSPISGHRSVSWYQQTPGQGLQFLFEYFSETQRNKGNFPGRFSGRQFSNSRSEMNVSTLELGDSALYLCASSLKGTGGNIQYFGAGTRLSVL.

This clone has only one observation. The chain couples TRBV4-2 to TRBJ1-3, with TRBD1 matching 8 bases. In germline, CDR1 is LGHNA, CDR2 YNFKEQ. With 3 bases clipped from V and 8 bases from J, the junction kept 6 bases outside the gene matches. The CDR3 has 14 amino acids. DNA for the CDR3: TGTGCCAGCAGCCAGGGGGCAGGGGGCCACACCATATATTTT. Protein product: CASSQGAGGHTIYF.

This clone was seen once. The J gene is TRBJ1-1, the V gene TRBV7-3; D remains unclear. Germline-derived CDR1 and CDR2 are SGHTA and FQGTGA. V lost 2 bases to trimming and J lost 3 bases, with 7 bases between them. The CDR3 totals 13 residues. CDR3 region: CASSLGTDTEAFF. The CDR3 nucleotides are TGTGCCAGCAGCTTAGGTACGGACACTGAAGCTTTCTTT. The full variable domain, completed using reference TRBV7-3 and TRBJ1-1, is GAGVSQTPSNKVTEKGKYVELRCDPISGHTALYWYRQSLGQGPEFLIYFQGTGAADDSGLPNDRFFAVRPEGSVSTLKIQRTERGDSAVYLCASSLGTDTEAFFGQGTRLTVV.

The V and J genes are TRBV6-5 and TRBJ2-2; TRBD2 is a possible D gene (5 bases). Trimming removed 3 bases at V and 7 bases at J, with 18 bases between. The germline V gene encodes CDR1 MNHEY and CDR2 SVGAGI. The CDR3 spans 16 residues. Written as DNA, the CDR3 is TGTGCCAGCAGTTATAGTTGGCCCGAACGGGGCGGGGAGCTGTTTTTT. The encoded protein is CASSYSWPERGGELFF.

V usage is TRBV29-1 and J usage is TRBJ1-2; perhaps TRBD1 as D (6 bases). Germline V lookup: CDR1 SQVTM, CDR2 ANQGSEA. The CDR3 has 13 amino acids. Trimming left V 3 bases short and J 7 bases short, with 15 bases between. The chain's CDR3 is CSVEVQGKGGYTF. CDR3 nucleotide sequence: TGCAGCGTTGAGGTTCAGGGGAAGGGTGGCTACACCTTC.

This clone occurred once. The rearrangement links TRBV6-1 to TRBJ2-7; 9 bases line up with TRBD1. Germline V gene data show CDR1 as MNHNS and CDR2 as SASEGT. The CDR3 consists of 18 residues. V shed 4 bases, J shed 4 bases, and the junction held 17 bases outside the gene matches. The CDR3 bases are TGTGCCAGCAGTGCCTCCCCACCCGGGACAGGGTGGGAGTACGAGCAGTACTTC. The encoded protein is CASSASPPGTGWEYEQYF.

The V call is TRBV7-2, the J call TRBJ2-3; D is undetermined. The CDR3 is 15 amino acids. Trimming left V 3 bases short and J 0 bases short, with 10 bases between. Germline CDR1 reads SGHTA; CDR2 reads FQGNSA. The CDR3 protein is CASSFGHISTDTQYF. The CDR3 DNA follows: TGTGCCAGCAGCTTTGGTCACATTAGCACAGATACGCAGTATTTT.

This clone was seen a handful of times. The chain couples TRBV7-7 to TRBJ2-3, with D unresolved. The V gene's germline CDR1 is SSHAT and CDR2 FNYEAQ (reference sequence). Trimming left V 0 bases short and J 6 bases short, with 7 bases between. The CDR3 loop spans 13 amino acids. CDR3 region: CASSLAYADTQYF. DNA of the CDR3: TGTGCCAGCAGCTTAGCATATGCGGATACGCAGTATTTT.

The chain recombines TRBV2 with TRBJ1-2; D possibly corresponds to TRBD1 (5 bases). Between the trimmed V and J ends, which lost 6 bases and 7 bases, there was a span of 15 bases. CDR1 SNHLY and CDR2 FYNNEI come from the germline V gene. This CDR3 has 13 amino acids. The CDR3: CASRGQVLSGYTF. CDR3 DNA: TGTGCCAGCAGGGGGCAGGTTCTCAGTGGCTACACCTTC.